Each of the 15 T cell receptor beta chains below was sequenced from the same sample in a study of cytomegalovirus exposure and HLA in healthy donors. PCR primers comprised 60 Vbeta and 13 Jbeta primers. Assay used: immunoSEQ multiplex PCR; TCRdb lists only in-frame clones, some missing. The profile shows around 120,000 clones, roughly 79% of them singletons. Specimen: PBMCs. The source is a woman aged 45-65 years in good health and CMV-seronegative.

The V gene is TRBV6-6, the J gene TRBJ1-3; no definite D call. CDR1 and CDR2 (germline): MNHNY, SVGAGI (reference sequence). The CDR3 contains 16 residues. V lost 8 bases to trimming and J lost 0 bases, with 17 bases between them. CDR3 sequence: CASRERGKNSGNTIYF. The CDR3 bases are TGTGCCAGCCGCGAACGGGGAAAAAACTCTGGAAACACCATATATTTT.

The chain combines TRBV5-4 with TRBJ2-5; 7 bases match TRBD1. The CDR3 contains 14 residues. In germline, CDR1 is SGHNT, CDR2 YYREEE (reference sequence). V lost 3 bases, J lost 1 base, and 3 bases stayed unmatched. In DNA form, the CDR3 reads TGTGCCAGCAGCTCCCCAGGGGGCCAAGAGACCCAGTACTTC. Translating it yields CASSSPGGQETQYF.

The chain uses TRBV7-8 and TRBJ1-5; D may be TRBD1 (5 bases). Germline assignment: CDR1 SGHVS and CDR2 FQNEAQ. This CDR3 is 14 amino acids long. V lost 1 base to trimming and J lost 5 bases, with 9 bases between them. The CDR3 sequence: CASSLVTGDQPQHF. CDR3 bases: TGTGCCAGCAGCTTAGTTACAGGCGATCAGCCCCAGCATTTT.

This clone occurred once. The chain uses TRBV7-2 and TRBJ1-1; D is undetermined. Trimming cost V 6 bases and J 1 base, with 9 bases left between them. The CDR3 is made up of 13 amino acids. Germline V gene sequence: CDR1 SGHTA, CDR2 FQGNSA. CDR3 in amino acids: CASSRRPNTEAFF. The CDR3 nucleotides are TGTGCCAGCAGTCGCAGGCCGAACACTGAAGCTTTCTTT.

The V gene is TRBV30, the J gene TRBJ2-5; D uncertain. The CDR3 has 12 amino acids. V was trimmed by 2 bases and J by 1 base, leaving 5 bases between them. Germline V gene lookup returns CDR1 GTSNPN and CDR2 SVGIG (reference sequence). The CDR3: CAWSFVQETQYF. Here the CDR3 DNA reads TGTGCCTGGAGTTTCGTCCAAGAGACCCAGTACTTC.

V gene TRBV5-6 combines with J gene TRBJ2-1; 13 nucleotides match TRBD2. The CDR3 sequence is 17 residues long. V lost 4 bases, J lost 8 bases, and 12 bases stayed unmatched. CDR1 and CDR2 (germline): SGHDT, YYEEEE. The CDR3 loop reads CASSPGLAGVLTHEQFF. CDR3 bases: TGTGCCAGCAGCCCCGGACTAGCGGGAGTGCTAACTCATGAGCAGTTCTTC.

The chain uses TRBV5-1 and TRBJ2-1; tentative D call: TRBD2 (6 bases). Germline CDR1 is SGHRS and CDR2 is YFSETQ. The length of the CDR3 is 15 residues. The ends were cut back, 4 bases at V and 5 bases at J, with 16 bases in the middle. The CDR3 spells CASSPTSYPDNEQFF. Written as DNA, the CDR3 is TGCGCCAGCAGCCCGACTAGTTACCCGGACAATGAGCAGTTCTTC.

The V and J genes are TRBV5-1 and TRBJ2-7; weak D call: TRBD2 (7 bases). Trimming took 4 bases from V and 3 from J, leaving 11 bases between them. The CDR3 loop spans 13 amino acids. Germline lookup yields CDR1 SGHRS and CDR2 YFSETQ. The CDR3 is CASSHREGYEQYF. CDR3 sequence (DNA): TGCGCCAGCAGCCACAGGGAGGGCTACGAGCAGTACTTC.

The V and J genes are TRBV5-1 and TRBJ2-6; possible D gene TRBD1, 6 bases. Germline CDR1 reads SGHRS; CDR2 reads YFSETQ. V was cut by 4 bases and J by 0 bases, with 17 bases left in between. The CDR3 spans 18 residues. As DNA, the CDR3 is TGCGCCAGCAGCCCAGCTTATGGGGGCCCCTCTGGGGCCAACGTCCTGACTTTC. Amino acid sequence: CASSPAYGGPSGANVLTF. Complete variable domain (other parts from reference TRBV5-1 and TRBJ2-6): KAGVTQTPRYLIKTRGQQVTLSCSPISGHRSVSWYQQTPGQGLQFLFEYFSETQRNKGNFPGRFSGRQFSNSRSEMNVSTLELGDSALYLCASSPAYGGPSGANVLTFGAGSRLTVL.

The chain links TRBV7-6 to TRBJ2-1, with 10 bases matching TRBD2. J lost 3 bases, V lost 5 bases, and 4 bases had no gene match. CDR1 and CDR2 from the germline V gene are SGHVS and FNYEAQ. The CDR3 spans 15 residues. The CDR3 region has the DNA TGTGCCAGCAGCAGGAGCGGGAGGGACTACAATGAGCAGTTCTTC. Translating gives CASSRSGRDYNEQFF.

V and J are TRBV14 and TRBJ1-1, with TRBD1 matching 7 bases. The CDR3 sequence is 15 residues long. The germline V gene encodes CDR1 SGHDN and CDR2 FVKESK. V shed 1 base, J shed 2 bases, and the junction held 4 bases outside the gene matches. The CDR3 sequence is CASSQGLGGNTEAFF. The CDR3 bases are TGTGCCAGCAGCCAAGGCCTAGGGGGCAACACTGAAGCTTTCTTT.

This chain links TRBV5-1 with TRBJ2-2, with TRBD2 matching over 11 bases. The germline V gene encodes CDR1 SGHRS and CDR2 YFSETQ. Trimming removed 2 bases from V and 0 bases from J; junction bases left unmatched: 3. The CDR3 is made up of 17 amino acids. The CDR3 DNA reads TGCGCCAGCAGCTTCACTAGCGGGGGATCGAACACCGGGGAGCTGTTTTTT. This translates into CASSFTSGGSNTGELFF.

The CDR3 loop is CASSQDGGGRDGEQFF. The CDR3 DNA reads as TGCGCCAGCAGCCAAGATGGGGGCGGGAGGGACGGTGAGCAGTTCTTC. The chain recombines TRBV4-3 with TRBJ2-1; TRBD2 matches at 9 bases. CDR3 length: 16 residues. Germline V gives CDR1 LGHNA, CDR2 YSLEER. Trimming took 0 bases from V and 9 from J; bases not matched to a gene: 9.

V gene TRBV11-2 combines with J gene TRBJ2-1; 13 bases map to TRBD2. Germline lookup yields CDR1 SGHAT and CDR2 FQNNGV. This CDR3 region has 17 residues. V shed 5 bases, J shed 5 bases, and the junction held 9 bases outside the gene matches. CDR3 region: CASSPGLAGEGNNEQFF. CDR3 bases: TGTGCCAGCAGCCCCGGACTAGCGGGAGAGGGGAACAATGAGCAGTTCTTC.

This clone occurred a few times. V usage is TRBV25-1 and J usage is TRBJ1-5; no definite D call. The germline V and J ends were trimmed by 4 bases and 6 bases, with 13 bases remaining between them. The CDR3 has 14 residues. CDR1 is MGHDK, CDR2 SYGVNS, per germline. CDR3 in DNA: TGTGCCAGCAGTGCTCCAACGGCGGCTCAGCCCCAGCATTTT. Its protein is CASSAPTAAQPQHF.